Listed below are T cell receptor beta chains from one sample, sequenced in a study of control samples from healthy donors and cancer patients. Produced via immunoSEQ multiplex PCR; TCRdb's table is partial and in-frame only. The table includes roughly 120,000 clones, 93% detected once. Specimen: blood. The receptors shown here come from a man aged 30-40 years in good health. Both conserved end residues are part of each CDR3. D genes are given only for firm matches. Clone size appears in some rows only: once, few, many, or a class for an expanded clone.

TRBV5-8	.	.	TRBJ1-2	TGTGCCAGCAGCATACAGGGAGTACTCTATGGCTACACCTTC	CASSIQGVLYGYTF
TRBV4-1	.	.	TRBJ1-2	TGCGCCAGCACCCTCCACCGAGGGGTACATGGCTACACCTTC	CASTLHRGVHGYTF
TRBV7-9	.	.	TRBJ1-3	TGTGCCAGCAGCTTAGATGGGAGTTCTGGAAACACCATATATTTT	CASSLDGSSGNTIYF
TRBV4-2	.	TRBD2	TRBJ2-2	TGTGCCAGCAGCCAAGAGTTAGCGGGCGGTGCGAACACCGGGGAGCTGTTTTTT	CASSQELAGGANTGELFF
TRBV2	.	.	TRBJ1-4	TGTGCCAGCATACAACGCAGGGCCGGTGAAAAACTGTTTTTT	CASIQRRAGEKLFF
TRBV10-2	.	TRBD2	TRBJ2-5	TGCGCCAGCAGCCAAGCCGGACTAGCGGGGGAAGAGACCCAGTACTTC	CASSQAGLAGEETQYF
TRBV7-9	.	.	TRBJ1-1	TGTGCCAGCAGCTTACTTAACACTGAAGCTTTCTTT	CASSLLNTEAFF
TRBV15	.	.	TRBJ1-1	TGTGCCACCAGCAGGAACACTGAAGCTTTCTTT	CATSRNTEAFF
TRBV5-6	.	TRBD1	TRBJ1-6	TGTGCCAGCAGCTTGACAGGGGCTTGGGGGAGCTCCTATAATTCACCCCTCCACTTT	CASSLTGAWGSSYNSPLHF
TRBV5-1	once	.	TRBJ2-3	TGCGCCAGCAGCTTGGTCACGGGGGAGGCAGATACGCAGTATTTT	CASSLVTGEADTQYF
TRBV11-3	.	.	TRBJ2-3	TGTGCCAGCAGCTTAGGGCGGGGAGGAAGCACAGATACGCAGTATTTT	CASSLGRGGSTDTQYF
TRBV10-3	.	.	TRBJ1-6	TGTGCCATCAGAGCAGGGATCAGAAGCTCCTATAATTCACCCCTCCACTTT	CAIRAGIRSSYNSPLHF
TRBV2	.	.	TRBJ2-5	TGTGCCAGCAGCCACCGACTCGCGCAAGAGACCCAGTACTTC	CASSHRLAQETQYF
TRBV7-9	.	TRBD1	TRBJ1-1	TGTGCCAGCAGCTCGCCGGGACAGGGGACGAACACTGAAGCTTTCTTT	CASSSPGQGTNTEAFF
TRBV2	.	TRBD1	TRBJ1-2	TGTGCCAGCATGAAGGGACAGGGGATTGCTAACTATGGCTACACCTTC	CASMKGQGIANYGYTF
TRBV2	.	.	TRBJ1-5	TGTGCCAGCCGACTCGTTGGGACACCCATCAATCAGCCCCAGCATTTT	CASRLVGTPINQPQHF
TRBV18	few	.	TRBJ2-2	TGTGCCAGCTCACCCCTAACTCCAGGGATGAACACCGGGGAGCTGTTTTTT	CASSPLTPGMNTGELFF
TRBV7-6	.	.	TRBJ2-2	TGTGCCAGCAGCTTAGATAGCGGACAGTACACCGGGGAGCTGTTTTTT	CASSLDSGQYTGELFF
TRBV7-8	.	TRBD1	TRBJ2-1	TGTGCCAGCAGCTACAGAAAAGTAGGACAGGGCAACAATGAGCAGTTCTTC	CASSYRKVGQGNNEQFF
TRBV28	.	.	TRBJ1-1	TGTGCCAGCCCCTCGGATTCCAATGAAGCTTTCTTT	CASPSDSNEAFF
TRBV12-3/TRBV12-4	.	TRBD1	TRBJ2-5	TGTGCCAGCAGCCAGACAGGGGTGGAGACCCAGTACTTC	CASSQTGVETQYF
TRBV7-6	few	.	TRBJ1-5	TGTGCCAGCAGCAGAGGAGAGGGGTTCAATCAGCCCCAGCATTTT	CASSRGEGFNQPQHF
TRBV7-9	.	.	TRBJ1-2	TGTGCCAGCAGCTTAGACCATAGAAGCAACTATGGCTACACCTTC	CASSLDHRSNYGYTF
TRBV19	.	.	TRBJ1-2	TGTGCCAGTAGTCCGCGACAGGTCTTTAACTATGGCTACACCTTC	CASSPRQVFNYGYTF
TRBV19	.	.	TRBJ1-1	TGTGCCAGTACCTCCGGGGAGGGAACCACTGAAGCTTTCTTT	CASTSGEGTTEAFF
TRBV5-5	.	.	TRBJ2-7	TGTGCCAGCAGCTTGTATAGTCGGGGAGGCTACGAGCAGTACTTC	CASSLYSRGGYEQYF
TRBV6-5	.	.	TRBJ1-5	TGTGCCAGCAGTTACGGGGGGGAGAGTCAGCCCCAGCATTTT	CASSYGGESQPQHF
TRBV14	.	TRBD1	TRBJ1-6	TGTGCCAGCAGCCAGGGGGACAGCGGTAGGTCACCCCTCCACTTT	CASSQGDSGRSPLHF